Listed here are 11 T cell receptor beta chains from one sample, sequenced in a study of blood T cell repertoires in COVID-19. Using immunoSEQ multiplex PCR, the repertoire was profiled, and TCRdb retains in-frame clones only, with some absent. This sample yields approximately 130,000 clones, of which about 75% are seen a single time; roughly 20% belongs to the top ten. Specimen: peripheral blood. Receptor source: a man of 80 years or more with acute or convalescent COVID-19.

The chain couples TRBV10-3 to TRBJ2-7; D remains unclear. Trimming left V 0 bases short and J 5 bases short, with 14 bases between. CDR3 length equals 15 residues. CDR1 is ENHRY and CDR2 is SYGVKD in the germline V gene. The CDR3 DNA sequence: TGTGCCATCAGTGAGTCCACTTCCGTGGTCCACGAGCAGTACTTC. Its translation is CAISESTSVVHEQYF.

The CDR3 region has the DNA TGTGCCAGCAGTTTACTCGACAGGGGGGACGAGCAGTACTTC. As protein: CASSLLDRGDEQYF. This chain joins TRBV27 and TRBJ2-7, with TRBD1 identical over 9 bases. Germline assignment: CDR1 MNHEY and CDR2 SMNVEV (reference sequence). The CDR3 totals 14 residues. With V trimmed by 2 bases and J by 5 bases, 4 bases remained unmatched.

This rearrangement joins TRBV3-1 (or the pseudogene TRBV3-2) to TRBJ2-2; weak D call: TRBD1 (5 bases). Germline V lookup: CDR1 LGHDT, CDR2 YNNKEL (reference sequence). The CDR3 contains 13 residues. V lost 4 bases to trimming and J lost 5 bases, with 8 bases between them. The CDR3: CASSPRQTGELFF. In DNA, the CDR3 is TGTGCCAGCAGCCCGCGACAGACCGGGGAGCTGTTTTTT.

As DNA, the CDR3 is TGTGCCAGCAGGAGCGGGGGGATAGGGTCCTATGGCTACACCTTC. Amino acids: CASRSGGIGSYGYTF. The J gene is TRBJ1-2, the V gene TRBV6-5; tentatively, D is TRBD1 (5 bases). The V and J ends lost 6 bases and 4 bases respectively, with 18 bases between them. Germline V lookup: CDR1 MNHEY, CDR2 SVGAGI. The length of the CDR3 is 15 residues.

The chain uses TRBV3-1 (or the pseudogene TRBV3-2) and TRBJ1-6; D unresolved. With 0 bases removed from V and 9 bases from J, the gap between germline ends came to 12 bases. CDR3 length: 15 residues. Germline loops: CDR1 LGHDT, CDR2 YNNKEL (reference sequence). Here the CDR3 reads CASSQESVLASPLHF. As DNA, the CDR3 is TGTGCCAGCAGCCAAGAAAGTGTATTGGCTTCACCCCTCCACTTT.

V usage is TRBV28 and J usage is TRBJ2-7, with D uncertain. Germline CDR1 is MDHEN and CDR2 is SYDVKM. V was pared by 5 bases and J by 4 bases, with 15 bases between. This CDR3 spans 14 amino acids. CDR3 DNA sequence: TGTGCCAGCAGTGACGTCCCCCAGGCGTACGAGCAGTACTTC. Protein product: CASSDVPQAYEQYF.

The rearrangement links TRBV2 to TRBJ1-1, with 10 bases that match TRBD1. From germline, CDR1 is SNHLY and CDR2 FYNNEI. J lost 1 base, V lost 3 bases, and 2 bases had no gene match. There are 15 residues in the CDR3. This chain's CDR3 is CASSERTGGNTEAFF. CDR3 DNA: TGTGCCAGCAGTGAGAGGACAGGGGGGAACACTGAAGCTTTCTTT.

The chain links TRBV16 to TRBJ1-2; 10 bases agree with TRBD1. From germline, CDR1 is KGHSY and CDR2 FQNENV. The CDR3 totals 15 residues. V trimming: 3 bases; J trimming: 3 bases; junction bases outside the gene matches: 4. In DNA, the CDR3 is TGTGCCAGCAGCCACTCCGGGACAGGGGACTATGGCTACACCTTC. Translated, it gives CASSHSGTGDYGYTF.

Written as DNA, the CDR3 is TGTGCCACCAGTCCCTCGGGGACAGCGGTAGCCAAAAACATTCAGTACTTC. Encoded protein: CATSPSGTAVAKNIQYF. This sequence joins TRBV24-1 and TRBJ2-4, with TRBD1 matching 7 bases. The length of the CDR3 is 17 residues. From germline, CDR1 is KGHDR and CDR2 SFDVKD. The V and J ends lost 6 bases and 0 bases, in that order; junction bases with no gene match: 10.

To note about this clone: One end of the junction does not line up with germline, which may come from a read error. This chain links TRBV6-1 with TRBJ2-7, with TRBD2 matching 14 bases. The germline gives CDR1 MNHNS, CDR2 SASEGT. This CDR3 comprises 14 residues. The DNA of the CDR3 is TGTGCCAGCAGTGAAGTGGGACTAGCGGGGGACCTGAACTTC. This translates into CASSEVGLAGDLNF.

The chain combines TRBV19 with TRBJ2-3; D ambiguous. Trimming stripped 3 bases from V and 0 bases from J, with 10 bases between. The CDR3 runs to 15 residues. The germline V gene has CDR1 LNHDA and CDR2 SQIVND (reference sequence). The CDR3 reads CASSISGISTDTQYF. CDR3 bases: TGTGCCAGTAGTATCTCGGGTATCAGCACAGATACGCAGTATTTT.